Listed below are T cell receptor beta chains from one sample, sequenced in a study of breast tumors, draining lymph nodes, adjacent tissues. MiXCR, applied by TCRdb to the multiplex PCR reads, yields one record per CDR3 protein. Of about 230,000 distinct CDR3 sequences listed, approximately 30% are singletons. The sequencing input was axillary lymph node tissue. Receptors were obtained from a female donor with breast cancer. Some clones in this sample may be carry-over from other donors' samples. Both conserved end residues are part of each CDR3. The D gene is left open where the match is weak. Clone size, where shown, is once, few, many, or a class for clones that have expanded.

TRBD1 TRBJ1-4 TRBV11-2 . CASSLTGGATNEKLFF TGTGCCAGCAGCCTGACAGGGGGCGCAACTAATGAAAAACTGTTTTTT
. TRBJ2-3 TRBV10-3 . CAISGPGFTDTQYF TGCGCCATCAGTGGGCCGGGTTTCACAGATACGCAGTATTTT
. TRBJ1-5 TRBV25-1 . CASSEGADNQPQHF TGTGCCAGCAGTGAAGGGGCAGACAATCAGCCCCAGCATTTT
. TRBJ2-2 TRBV19 many CASSRSPPGELFF TGTGCCAGTAGCCGTAGTCCCCCCGGGGAGCTGTTTTTT
TRBD2 TRBJ2-7 TRBV7-2 many CASSRGGSYYEQYF TGTGCCAGCAGCCGGGGGGGATCCTACTACGAGCAGTACTTC
. TRBJ1-4 TRBV5-1 once CASSLEMGVNEKLFF TGTGCCAGCAGCTTAGAAATGGGGGTTAATGAAAAACTGTTTTTT
. TRBJ2-3 TRBV19 many CASSGARHDTQYF TGTGCCAGTAGCGGGGCTAGACATGATACGCAGTATTTT
. TRBJ1-2 TRBV5-6 . CASSLVQNDGYTF TGTGCCAGTAGCTTGGTACAGAACGATGGCTACACCTTC
TRBD1 TRBJ2-1 TRBV20-1 many CSARRGLTYNEQFF TGCAGTGCTAGAAGGGGGCTAACCTACAATGAGCAGTTCTTC
. TRBJ1-2 TRBV29-1 once CSVEVRERGGYTF TGCAGCGTTGAAGTTCGGGAAAGGGGTGGCTACACCTTC
. TRBJ1-5 TRBV20-1 once CSAPGTSRYNEPQHF TGCAGTGCTCCCGGGACTAGCAGATACAATGAGCCCCAGCATTTT
. TRBJ2-3 TRBV5-4 many CASSLGGEPTDTQYF TGTGCCAGCAGCTTGGGGGGGGAGCCCACAGATACGCAGTATTTT
. TRBJ2-3 TRBV6-2/TRBV6-3 . CASSYLGRGYTDTQYF TGTGCCAGCAGTTACTTAGGGCGGGGTTACACAGATACGCAGTATTTT
. TRBJ2-3 TRBV13 many CASSLFQANADTQYF TGTGCCAGCAGCTTATTCCAAGCTAACGCAGATACGCAGTATTTT
. TRBJ1-5 TRBV7-8 many CASRLGADSNQPQHF TGTGCCAGCAGGTTAGGGGCGGATAGCAATCAGCCCCAGCATTTT
. TRBJ2-1 TRBV6-6 . CASRPGAPYNEQFF TGTGCCAGTCGGCCAGGGGCCCCCTACAATGAGCAGTTCTTC
TRBD2 TRBJ2-7 TRBV20-1 many CSARGPGTSDQWVMGDSYEQYF TGCAGTGCTAGAGGGCCCGGGACTAGCGACCAGTGGGTTATGGGGGACTCCTACGAGCAGTACTTC
. TRBJ2-1 TRBV12-3/TRBV12-4 many CASSLQGGTKDEQFF TGTGCCAGCAGCCTCCAGGGAGGTACAAAGGATGAGCAGTTCTTC
. TRBJ1-1 TRBV19 . CASKTEGIRMNTEAFF TGTGCCAGTAAAACAGAAGGTATTCGAATGAACACTGAAGCTTTCTTT
. TRBJ1-5 TRBV30 many CAWSIGDAGHQPQHF TGTGCCTGGAGTATTGGAGACGCAGGCCATCAGCCCCAGCATTTT
. TRBJ2-1 TRBV18 many CASSSLGGEQFF TGTGCCAGCTCGTCCCTAGGAGGTGAGCAGTTCTTC
. TRBJ2-5 TRBV2 many CASSEATGAKKETQYF TGTGCCAGCAGTGAAGCAACGGGGGCGAAGAAAGAGACCCAGTACTTC
. TRBJ2-5 TRBV5-1 many CASSLASLGQETQYF TGCGCCAGCAGCTTGGCTAGTCTCGGGCAAGAGACCCAGTACTTC
. TRBJ2-3 TRBV30 many CAWSRRPSTDTQYF TGTGCCTGGAGTCGGAGGCCTAGCACAGATACGCAGTATTTT
. TRBJ2-5 TRBV7-9 many CASSLAGSGETQYF TGTGCCAGCAGCTTAGCAGGGAGTGGGGAGACCCAGTACTTC
. TRBJ1-1 TRBV6-6 few CASSLSGGLNTEAFF TGTGCCAGCAGTTTGTCCGGTGGGTTGAACACTGAAGCTTTCTTT
TRBD2 TRBJ2-1 TRBV9 . CASSPGLAGGRAEQFF TGTGCCAGCAGCCCAGGACTAGCGGGAGGTCGGGCTGAGCAGTTCTTC
. TRBJ1-1 TRBV5-1 . CASSLVAPNTEAFF TGCGCCAGCAGCTTGGTGGCACCGAACACTGAAGCTTTCTTT
. TRBJ2-3 TRBV2 . CASSARPLGLSTDTQYF TGTGCCAGCAGTGCCCGGCCGCTCGGACTGAGCACAGATACGCAGTATTTT
TRBD2 TRBJ2-2 TRBV20-1 many CSAREAVGTSGAHRGELFF TGCAGTGCTAGAGAGGCTGTTGGGACTAGCGGAGCCCATAGGGGGGAGCTGTTTTTT
TRBD2 TRBJ2-4 TRBV30 once CAWRPRPGTSGSGGIQYF TGTGCCTGGAGGCCCCGGCCCGGGACTAGCGGGAGCGGGGGCATTCAGTACTTC
. TRBJ2-5 TRBV7-2 many CASAIQTSQETQYF TGTGCCAGCGCGATTCAGACTTCACAAGAGACCCAGTACTTC
. TRBJ2-2 TRBV15 . CATSRGGMNTGELFF TGTGCCACCAGCAGAGGAGGGATGAACACCGGGGAGCTGTTTTTT
. TRBJ2-4 TRBV12-3/TRBV12-4 many CASSLSPAGNIQYF TGTGCCAGCAGTTTATCCCCAGCGGGAAACATTCAGTACTTC
. TRBJ2-5 TRBV7-9 many CASSQVGETQYF TGTGCCAGCAGCCAAGTTGGAGAGACCCAGTACTTC
. TRBJ1-4 TRBV6-5 many CASTRDGGGAYEKLFF TGTGCCAGCACCCGAGATGGGGGGGGCGCGTATGAAAAACTGTTTTTT
TRBD1 TRBJ1-6 TRBV20-1 many CSARGTAYSPLHF TGCAGTGCTAGGGGGACAGCCTATTCACCCCTCCACTTT
TRBD2 TRBJ2-3 TRBV6-1 many CASSEGLAGGPRTDTQYF TGTGCCAGCAGTGAGGGACTAGCGGGAGGGCCTCGCACAGATACGCAGTATTTT
. TRBJ1-5 TRBV4-2 many CASSQDRRNQPQHF TGTGCCAGCAGCCAAGATAGGAGGAATCAGCCCCAGCATTTT
. TRBJ2-7 TRBV28 . CASSLPEQAGKQYF TGTGCCAGCAGTCTTCCCGAACAGGCTGGCAAGCAGTACTTC
TRBD1 TRBJ1-2 TRBV7-8 many CASSLGSGQGTYGYTF TGTGCCAGCAGCTTAGGGTCAGGACAGGGAACCTATGGCTACACCTTC
TRBD1 TRBJ1-2 TRBV19 . CASSIVGQGQYYGYTF TGTGCCAGTAGTATAGTGGGACAGGGGCAATACTATGGCTACACCTTC
. TRBJ1-1 TRBV6-6 . CASSDLGQTTEAFF TGTGCCAGCAGCGACCTAGGACAGACGACTGAAGCTTTCTTT
TRBD1 TRBJ2-7 TRBV18 many CASSPRGRTGNDEQYF TGTGCCAGCTCACCGAGGGGGAGGACAGGGAACGACGAGCAGTACTTC